This TCR beta chain was documented in a study of cytomegalovirus exposure and HLA in healthy donors. Study results and caveats: Presence/absence analyses rested on an assumption that sequencing depth was roughly uniform across donors. The productive fraction for most TCR beta V segments was about 87% or about 30% in an earlier analysis.

CDR1 and CDR2 (germline): MNHNS, SASEGT. V was cut by 8 bases and J by 4 bases, with 15 bases left in between. CDR3 length equals 14 residues. 13 Jbeta primers and 60 Vbeta primers were used for the PCR. Method: immunoSEQ multiplex PCR; TCRdb's copy keeps in-frame clones and lacks some. The sample holds around 200,000 clones, approximately 78% seen once. This clone was observed a single time. Its antigen is unknown. V usage is TRBV6-1 and J usage is TRBJ1-5; a possible D gene is TRBD1 (6 bases). The source is a woman between 35 and 50 years old in good health and CMV-seronegative. What was sequenced was PBMCs. The CDR3 DNA is TGTGCCAGCCGTATTAAGGGGGGGAATCAGCCCCAGCATTTT. Translated: CASRIKGGNQPQHF.